The 32 T cell receptor beta chains below come from one sample, sequenced in a study of CD8+ T cells in alopecia areata (dated by TCRdb to the late 2010s). The receptor library was made with the immunoSEQ multiplex PCR assay. RNA was extracted from all samples and reverse transcribed into cDNA as template for TCR sequencing. The table comes from immuneACCESS by way of TCRdb, which keeps in-frame sequences with V and J called. Part of the clones is missing from these tables; in studies checked, under half for an unresolved V gene and the rest for unknown reasons. This sample lists 75,000 to 80,000 clones; roughly 66% were detected once. In total, the top ten clones hold about 25% of the sample. This specimen's time point label, per the study, means: less than 25 weeks on oral tofacitinib. Reading the label with the study, this specimen's treatment or condition is: oral pan-JAK inhibitor, 5-10 mg twice daily.

This sample comprised CD8+ T cells sorted from blood, obtained at week 24, from a patient treated with tofacitinib. These receptors were collected from a human donor with alopecia areata.

This clone was counted a few times. The V call is TRBV5-6, the J call TRBJ2-5; 8 bases map to TRBD2. CDR1 is SGHDT and CDR2 is YYEEEE in the germline V gene. The trim removed 4 bases at V and 4 bases at J, leaving 9 bases unmatched. The CDR3 covers 15 residues. The CDR3 nucleotides read TGTGCCAGCAGCGGAGAAGCGGGGGTTCCAGAGACCCAGTACTTC. Its protein is CASSGEAGVPETQYF.

The chain uses TRBV27 and TRBJ2-5; D is unresolved. Germline CDR1 reads MNHEY; CDR2 reads SMNVEV (reference sequence). Between the trimmed V and J ends, which lost 2 bases and 2 bases, there was a span of 9 bases. This CDR3 is 14 amino acids long. The CDR3 loop reads CASSLIGPQETQYF. CDR3 sequence (DNA): TGTGCCAGCAGTTTAATAGGACCGCAAGAGACCCAGTACTTC.

The chain employs TRBV7-9 and TRBJ2-7; D unresolved. Germline-derived CDR1 and CDR2 are SEHNR and FQNEAQ (reference sequence). The CDR3 is 14 amino acids. The V and J ends lost 5 bases and 3 bases respectively, with 14 bases between them. This CDR3 reads CASSQSTGRYEQYF. The DNA for the CDR3 is TGTGCCAGCAGCCAGTCTACGGGTCGCTACGAGCAGTACTTC.

This clone was observed a single time. The chain has TRBV13 and TRBJ1-2, with 10 bases identical to TRBD1. This CDR3 is 11 amino acids long. With V trimmed by 3 bases and J by 11 bases, 0 bases remained unmatched. Germline V CDR1 and CDR2: PRHDT, FYEKMQ (reference sequence). CDR3 protein: CASSLGQGYTF. Here the CDR3 DNA reads TGTGCCAGCAGCTTGGGACAGGGGTACACCTTC.

The chain is built from TRBV30 and TRBJ2-3; D not resolved. Germline loops: CDR1 GTSNPN, CDR2 SVGIG (reference sequence). The CDR3 runs 14 residues. V lost 2 bases to trimming and J lost 0 bases, with 9 bases between them. The CDR3 is CAWSIPESTDTQYF. As DNA, the CDR3 is TGTGCCTGGAGTATTCCGGAAAGCACAGATACGCAGTATTTT.

This clone was found a few times. This chain connects TRBV29-1 to TRBJ2-5; 8 nucleotides match TRBD1. This CDR3 spans 13 amino acids. Germline V lookup: CDR1 SQVTM, CDR2 ANQGSEA. The V and J ends lost 4 bases and 3 bases, in that order; junction bases with no gene match: 4. This CDR3 reads CSVGGTGEETQYF. The CDR3 nucleotides read TGCAGCGTTGGCGGGACAGGAGAAGAGACCCAGTACTTC.

This chain uses TRBV4-1 with TRBJ2-7; TRBD1 matches at 10 bases. This CDR3 contains 15 residues. Germline CDR1 is MGHRA and CDR2 is YSYEKL. With 4 bases clipped from V and 0 bases from J, the junction kept 3 bases outside the gene matches. The CDR3 sequence: CASSPGQGSSYEQYF. The CDR3, as DNA: TGCGCCAGCAGCCCGGGACAGGGGTCCTCCTACGAGCAGTACTTC.

The V and J genes are TRBV27 and TRBJ2-3; no reliable D call. The V and J ends lost 5 bases and 2 bases respectively, with 5 bases between them. The V gene's germline CDR1 is MNHEY and CDR2 SMNVEV (reference sequence). The length of the CDR3 is 12 residues. DNA for the CDR3: TGTGCCAGCAGTCATGCCACAGATACGCAGTATTTT. This gives the protein CASSHATDTQYF.

This clone was observed many times. The chain couples TRBV27 to TRBJ2-1, with TRBD1 matching over 9 bases. CDR1 and CDR2 (germline): MNHEY, SMNVEV (reference sequence). The V and J ends lost 1 base and 4 bases, in that order; junction bases with no gene match: 2. The CDR3 length is 15 residues. The CDR3 DNA follows: TGTGCCAGCAGTTTATTACAGGGGGCTTACAATGAGCAGTTCTTC. Translation gives CASSLLQGAYNEQFF.

The chain recombines TRBV28 with TRBJ2-1; perhaps TRBD1 as D (5 bases). The CDR3 sequence is 13 residues long. Trimming took 6 bases from V and 9 from J, leaving 15 bases between them. CDR1 is MDHEN, CDR2 SYDVKM, per germline. The CDR3 sequence: CASRDPGHPEQFF. The DNA for the CDR3 is TGTGCCAGCAGAGACCCCGGACATCCTGAGCAGTTCTTC.

V usage is TRBV14 and J usage is TRBJ2-3; D is undetermined. Germline CDR1 and CDR2: SGHDN and FVKESK. Trimming removed 1 base at V and 4 bases at J, with 6 bases between. CDR3 length: 13 amino acids. The DNA of the CDR3 is TGTGCCAGCAGCCAAGGCGGTGCAGATACGCAGTATTTT. Protein product: CASSQGGADTQYF. The complete variable domain, with remaining parts taken from reference TRBV14 and TRBJ2-3, reads EAGVTQFPSHSVIEKGQTVTLRCDPISGHDNLYWYRRVMGKEIKFLLHFVKESKQDESGMPNNRFLAERTGGTYSTLKVQPAELEDSGVYFCASSQGGADTQYFGPGTRLTVL.

The rearrangement joins TRBV29-1 to TRBJ1-3; TRBD1 aligns across 7 bases. The CDR3 has 14 amino acids. CDR1 is SQVTM and CDR2 is ANQGSEA in the germline V gene. V lost 8 bases to trimming and J lost 0 bases; unmatched junction nucleotides: 7. The CDR3 loop reads CSSTGDPSGNTIYF. The CDR3 nucleotides are TGCAGCTCCACAGGGGACCCCTCTGGAAACACCATATATTTT.

This clone occurred a few times. This chain links TRBV5-4 with TRBJ2-1; TRBD2 agrees at 7 bases. This CDR3 is built from 12 residues. Germline values: CDR1 SGHNT, CDR2 YYREEE (reference sequence). V dropped 6 bases and J dropped 9; count of bases not matched to a gene: 6. As DNA, the CDR3 is TGTGCCAGCACCTCAGCGGGGAGTGAGCAGTTCTTC. It yields the protein CASTSAGSEQFF.

This clone was counted between two and nine times. V gene TRBV7-9 combines with J gene TRBJ1-1, with a possible D match to TRBD1 (6 bases). This CDR3 spans 13 amino acids. Germline lookup yields CDR1 SEHNR and CDR2 FQNEAQ (reference sequence). The V gene lost 8 bases and the J gene lost 3 bases, with 13 bases spanning the gap. The CDR3 bases are TGTGCCAGCCATGGACAGCGGGACACTGAAGCTTTCTTT. Translated, it gives CASHGQRDTEAFF.

This clone was counted once. This chain links TRBV5-4 with TRBJ2-5, with D perhaps given as TRBD1 or TRBD2 (5 bases each). With 3 bases removed from V and 4 bases from J, the gap between germline ends came to 16 bases. Germline values: CDR1 SGHNT, CDR2 YYREEE (reference sequence). CDR3 length: 15 amino acids. CDR3 sequence reads: CASSSGTNPVETQYF. The CDR3 region has the DNA TGTGCCAGCAGCTCAGGGACCAACCCCGTAGAGACCCAGTACTTC.

This clone was seen a single time. The rearrangement uses TRBV4-1 and TRBJ2-3, with TRBD2 matching over 8 bases. CDR3 length equals 14 residues. CDR1 MGHRA and CDR2 YSYEKL come from the germline V gene. With 8 bases clipped from V and 6 bases from J, the junction kept 10 bases outside the gene matches. The CDR3: CASRLREGPDTQYF. CDR3 sequence (DNA): TGCGCCAGCCGGCTTCGGGAGGGTCCGGATACGCAGTATTTT.

The CDR3 region is CSVEVEANYGYTF. CDR3 DNA sequence: TGCAGCGTTGAAGTTGAGGCTAACTATGGCTACACCTTC. The V and J genes are TRBV29-1 and TRBJ1-2; D gene unclear. The CDR3 is 13 residues long. The germline V gene has CDR1 SQVTM and CDR2 ANQGSEA. Trimming took 1 base from V and 0 from J, leaving 6 bases between them.

This clone turned up a few times. The V call is TRBV15, the J call TRBJ2-2; 9 bases are shared with TRBD2. The germline gives CDR1 LNHNV, CDR2 YYDKDF (reference sequence). Trimming at V came to 0 bases and at J to 2 bases, leaving 10 bases not matched to a gene. This CDR3 region has 19 residues. The CDR3 region has the DNA TGTGCCACCAGCAGAGATCAAGCTAGCGGGGCCCTTAACACCGGGGAGCTGTTTTTT. This translates into CATSRDQASGALNTGELFF.

The chain has TRBV4-1 and TRBJ2-5; D gene unclear. CDR1 is MGHRA and CDR2 is YSYEKL in the germline V gene. The CDR3 is 12 residues long. V dropped 0 bases and J dropped 5 bases, with 4 bases sitting between them. As DNA, the CDR3 is TGCGCCAGCAGCCAAGAGGGGGAGACCCAGTACTTC. Residues: CASSQEGETQYF.

The CDR3 sequence is CASSLESSGVSTDTQYF. In nucleotides, the CDR3 is TGTGCCAGCAGCTTGGAAAGCTCCGGTGTTAGCACAGATACGCAGTATTTT. The gene calls are TRBV5-6 and TRBJ2-3, with no clear D. The CDR3 length is 17 residues. Germline values: CDR1 SGHDT, CDR2 YYEEEE. V gave up 0 bases and J gave up 0 bases, with 14 bases separating them.

This clone turned up a few times. A read error is likely here: a far larger clone is one base away. This sample includes further DNA sequences coding for the same CDR3. The chain combines TRBV7-2 with TRBJ2-7; a weak D match, TRBD1 (6 bases). V was pared by 5 bases and J by 3 bases, with 17 bases between. The CDR3 is 15 residues long. Germline loops: CDR1 SGHTA, CDR2 FQGNSA. The CDR3 region has the DNA TGTGCCAGCAGCCAGGGTCTAACAGGGTTCTACGAGCAGTACTTC. This gives the protein CASSQGLTGFYEQYF. Looking up the rest from reference TRBV7-2 and TRBJ2-7 gives the full variable domain: GAGVSQSPSNKVTEKGKDVELRCDPISGHTALYWYRQSLGQGLEFLIYFQGNSAPDKSGLPSDRFSAERTGGSVSTLTIQRTQQEDSAVYLCASSQGLTGFYEQYFGPGTRLTVT.

This clone has a handful of counts. The chain couples TRBV6-4 to TRBJ2-7; 9 bases are shared with TRBD1. J lost 5 bases, V lost 5 bases, and 7 bases had no gene match. The CDR3 spans 14 residues. Germline V lookup: CDR1 MRHNA, CDR2 SNTAGT. The CDR3 nucleotides read TGTGCCAGCAGTTACGGGACAGGGCTGAACGAGCAGTACTTC. Translating it yields CASSYGTGLNEQYF.

In its sample, this clone was seen a few times. The rearrangement uses TRBV7-9 and TRBJ2-2; D call uncertain. V lost 3 bases and J lost 6, with 5 bases in between. Germline CDR1 and CDR2: SEHNR and FQNEAQ (reference sequence). The CDR3 is 12 amino acids. The CDR3 DNA sequence: TGTGCCAGCAGCTTCGGACCCGGGGAGCTGTTTTTT. Its protein is CASSFGPGELFF.

In its sample, this clone was seen a few times. The chain has TRBV6-5 and TRBJ2-1; no clear D. The V gene lost 6 bases and the J gene lost 4 bases, with 13 bases spanning the gap. The CDR3 extends over 14 amino acids. Per germline, CDR1 MNHEY and CDR2 SVGAGI. The CDR3 loop reads CASSDAPLYNEQFF. The CDR3 DNA follows: TGTGCCAGCAGCGACGCGCCCCTATACAATGAGCAGTTCTTC.

This clone was counted between two and nine times. The chain recombines TRBV7-9 with TRBJ2-5, with 8 bases that match TRBD1. This CDR3 comprises 16 residues. The V segment lost 5 bases and the J segment 2 bases; nucleotides outside the gene matches: 10. Germline V gives CDR1 SEHNR, CDR2 FQNEAQ (reference sequence). For the CDR3, the DNA is TGTGCCAGCAGCCCGACGACAGGGGAGACTCAAGAGACCCAGTACTTC. This sequence encodes CASSPTTGETQETQYF.

The genes are TRBV29-1 and TRBJ2-2; a possible D gene is TRBD2 (5 bases). This CDR3 is 14 amino acids long. The V gene's germline CDR1 is SQVTM and CDR2 ANQGSEA. Trimming left V 4 bases short and J 6 bases short, with 15 bases between. DNA of the CDR3: TGCAGCGTTGCGAGGGCTTCCGGGGCCGGGGAGCTGTTTTTT. Translating gives CSVARASGAGELFF.

V is TRBV10-2 and J is TRBJ1-6; D not certain. V lost 3 bases and J 0 bases, leaving 9 bases between the germline ends. The CDR3 sequence is 16 residues long. Germline CDR1 and CDR2: WSHSY and SAAADI. CDR3 region: CASSDKGVSYNSPLHF. CDR3 bases: TGCGCCAGCAGTGACAAAGGCGTCTCCTATAATTCACCCCTCCACTTT.

V usage is TRBV6-5 and J usage is TRBJ2-5; D gene unclear. Looked up from germline, CDR1 is MNHEY and CDR2 is SVGAGI. This CDR3 is built from 14 residues. V lost 0 bases and J lost 3, with 8 bases in between. CDR3 DNA: TGTGCCAGCAGTTACTCAGACTTGGAAGAGACCCAGTACTTC. Its translation is CASSYSDLEETQYF.

This clone was seen a handful of times. This rearrangement joins TRBV11-2 to TRBJ2-5; 9 positions agree with TRBD1. The J call is in doubt because the DNA end fits TRBJ2-7 better. Germline-derived CDR1 and CDR2 are SGHAT and FQNNGV. This CDR3 has 15 amino acids. The CDR3 loop is CASSLLGQGDHEQYF. The CDR3, as DNA: TGTGCCAGCAGCTTGCTGGGACAGGGTGATCACGAGCAGTACTTC.

The DNA of the CDR3 is TGTGCCAGCAGCCCCGACACCTCCTTGGGGGATGAGCAGTTCTTC. As protein: CASSPDTSLGDEQFF. The genes are TRBV7-3 and TRBJ2-1, with D perhaps assigned TRBD1 or TRBD2 (5 bases each). In germline, CDR1 is SGHTA, CDR2 FQGTGA. V lost 5 bases to trimming and J lost 8 bases, with 19 bases between them. This CDR3 is 15 amino acids long.

The V gene is TRBV13, the J gene TRBJ2-7, with 8 bases identical to TRBD1. V was pared by 2 bases and J by 3 bases, with 6 bases of the junction left unmatched. The CDR3 extends over 15 amino acids. The germline gives CDR1 PRHDT, CDR2 FYEKMQ (reference sequence). DNA for the CDR3: TGTGCCAGCAGCTTAAGTGTGACAGGGGACTACGAGCAGTACTTC. Amino acids: CASSLSVTGDYEQYF. Full variable domain (outside the CDR3, taken from reference TRBV13 and TRBJ2-7): AAGVIQSPRHLIKEKRETATLKCYPIPRHDTVYWYQQGPGQDPQFLISFYEKMQSDKGSIPDRFSAQQFSDYHSELNMSSLELGDSALYFCASSLSVTGDYEQYFGPGTRLTVT.

The gene calls are TRBV6-5 and TRBJ2-1; the match to TRBD2 covers 7 bases. This CDR3 is 13 amino acids long. Germline values: CDR1 MNHEY, CDR2 SVGAGI. The ends lost 8 bases at V and 7 bases at J; junction bases unmatched: 8. As DNA, the CDR3 is TGTGCCAGCCAGAGGGGCGGGGGTAATGAGCAGTTCTTC. It is translated as CASQRGGGNEQFF.